This TCR beta chain emerged from a study of shared clonotypes between healthy human individuals. General study results and limits: The sampled material consisted only of blood, and tissue repertoires are likely to differ.

The study ran the assay at deep level. Generated by immunoSEQ multiplex PCR, the TCRdb table keeps only in-frame clones and is missing some. The sample has around 2.5 million clones; roughly 93% are singletons. Concerning this clone itself: The antigen remains unidentified.

Germline loops: CDR1 KGHSH, CDR2 LQKENI. V lost 2 bases and J lost 6; bases outside the gene matches: 7. The CDR3 consists of 14 residues. In the CD4+ fraction, cells were divided into CD45RA+ naive and CD45RA-negative memory subsets. The sample was naive CD4+ T cells from PBMCs. Specified subset: CD45RA+ positively selected. The gene calls are TRBV18 and TRBJ2-7; 7 bases map to TRBD1. The source is a man aged 18-30 years in good health. Some clones in this sample may be carry-over from other donors' samples. The CDR3: CASSPSTGLGEQYF. The CDR3 DNA is TGTGCCAGCTCACCATCGACAGGGTTAGGCGAGCAGTACTTC.